The 10 T cell receptor beta chains given below trace back to one sample, sequenced in a study of T-cell memory formation after mild COVID-19. TCRdb passed the 5' RACE reads through MiXCR, listing each CDR3 protein once. The sample includes about 430,000 distinct CDR3 sequences, roughly a quarter seen only once; the top ten take around 8.7%. The sample consisted of PBMCs or a T cell subset sorted from them (not recorded which). The source of these receptors is an adult woman who had mild COVID-19 (a few samples of this study predate the infection). Cell type and time point are not known.

This clonotype has more than one count but fewer than ten. This chain links TRBV12-3 or TRBV12-4 with TRBJ1-1; D perhaps matches TRBD1 (5 bases). V was clipped by 6 bases and J by 4 bases, with 15 bases between them. This CDR3 region has 14 residues. DNA for the CDR3: TGTGCCAGCAGCCTATGGGGGGGAGGCACTGAAGCTTTCTTT. Amino acids: CASSLWGGGTEAFF.

The chain joins TRBV7-2 to TRBJ2-1, with 11 bases aligning to TRBD2. Trimming at V came to 0 bases and at J to 6 bases, leaving 4 bases not matched to a gene. CDR1 SGHTA and CDR2 FQGNSA come from the germline V gene. CDR3 size: 16 residues. CDR3 sequence: CASSLALAGGVNEQFF. For the CDR3, the DNA is TGTGCCAGCAGCTTAGCGCTAGCGGGAGGTGTCAATGAGCAGTTCTTC.

The genes are TRBV9 and TRBJ2-2; no clear D. Germline values: CDR1 SGDLS, CDR2 YYNGEE. There are 16 residues in the CDR3. V was trimmed by 4 bases and J by 1 base, leaving 14 bases between them. The CDR3 loop reads CASSSNLWQNTGELFF. The CDR3 DNA reads TGTGCCAGCAGCTCAAACCTGTGGCAGAACACCGGGGAGCTGTTTTTT.

This clonotype was recorded once. The chain employs TRBV6-6 and TRBJ2-3, with a possible D match to TRBD2 (6 bases). This CDR3 is 16 amino acids long. V was shortened by 2 bases and J by 4 bases, with 16 bases between the two germline ends. Germline CDR1 and CDR2: MNHNY and SVGAGI (reference sequence). CDR3 bases: TGTGCCAGCAGTTACGGCGCGGGAACGCCATCAGATACGCAGTATTTT. The encoded protein is CASSYGAGTPSDTQYF.

The chain couples TRBV5-1 to TRBJ2-1, with D unclear. Germline V gene data show CDR1 as SGHRS and CDR2 as YFSETQ. The CDR3 extends over 16 amino acids. The V gene lost 1 base and the J gene lost 0 bases, with 11 bases spanning the gap. The CDR3 nucleotides read TGCGCCAGCAGCTTGACAGACCGAATCTCCTACAATGAGCAGTTCTTC. Protein sequence: CASSLTDRISYNEQFF.

In its sample, this clonotype was seen a few times. This rearrangement joins TRBV7-9 to TRBJ2-7; TRBD2 might be the D (6 bases). The CDR3 totals 15 residues. The germline CDR1 and CDR2 sequences are SEHNR and FQNEAQ (reference sequence). With 4 bases removed from V and 7 bases from J, the gap between germline ends came to 20 bases. CDR3 region: CASSSSDIGGGEQYF. The CDR3 nucleotides read TGTGCCAGCAGCTCTTCAGATATAGGTGGGGGGGAGCAGTACTTC.

This clonotype turned up a few times. The chain employs TRBV12-3 or TRBV12-4 and TRBJ1-1; D gene uncertain. V dropped 5 bases and J dropped 4 bases, with 20 bases sitting between them. This CDR3 has 16 residues. This CDR3 is CASSLTLAGWSTEAFF. The CDR3 DNA is TGTGCCAGCAGTCTAACCCTGGCAGGCTGGAGCACTGAAGCTTTCTTT.

The chain has TRBV7-2 and TRBJ2-3, with TRBD2 matching 9 bases. V trimming: 5 bases; J trimming: 5 bases; junction bases outside the gene matches: 8. This CDR3 is built from 15 residues. Germline V gene data show CDR1 as SGHTA and CDR2 as FQGNSA. The CDR3: CASSLQRGARDTQYF. DNA for the CDR3: TGTGCCAGCAGCCTGCAGCGGGGGGCACGAGATACGCAGTATTTT.

This chain links TRBV7-3 with TRBJ2-7; either TRBD1 or TRBD2 may supply D (5 bases each). The CDR3 covers 14 residues. V was trimmed by 5 bases and J by 2 bases, leaving 13 bases between them. CDR1 is SGHTA, CDR2 FQGTGA, per germline. CDR3 residues: CASSNRGETYEQYF. The CDR3 DNA reads as TGTGCCAGCAGCAATAGAGGGGAGACCTACGAGCAGTACTTC.

This clonotype was observed a few times. The V call is TRBV24-1, the J call TRBJ1-4, with D perhaps TRBD1 (6 bases). V was pared by 1 base and J by 8 bases, with 19 bases between. The CDR3 is 17 amino acids. Germline CDR1 and CDR2: KGHDR and SFDVKD. CDR3 protein: CATSDFSSRGRKEKLFF. The CDR3 nucleotides read TGTGCCACCAGTGATTTCTCGAGCAGGGGAAGAAAAGAAAAACTGTTTTTT.